This entry lists 29 T cell receptor beta chains sequenced from one sample in a study of T cell changes during pregnancy in multiple sclerosis. Profiling relied on immunoSEQ multiplex PCR, and the TCRdb table lists in-frame clones only, not all of them. This table has tens of thousands of clones, about 89% appearing once. The specimen comprised peripheral blood, sampled in the first trimester of pregnancy. The source is a female donor in good health, enrolled as a control in a pregnancy study.

V usage is TRBV23-1 and J usage is TRBJ1-2, with a tentative D call TRBD1 (5 bases). TRBV23-1 has ORF status, its function being uncertain. Trimming stripped 0 bases from V and 4 bases from J, with 18 bases between. The CDR3 sequence is 17 residues long. This CDR3 is CASSQSWGPGNLYGYTF. In DNA, the CDR3 is TGCGCCAGCAGTCAATCCTGGGGCCCAGGAAATCTCTATGGCTACACCTTC.

This clone was seen only once. The chain is built from TRBV18 and TRBJ2-2; 9 bases line up with TRBD2. The CDR3 has 17 residues. Per germline, CDR1 KGHSH and CDR2 LQKENI. The V segment lost 0 bases and the J segment 4 bases; nucleotides outside the gene matches: 6. The CDR3 DNA is TGTGCCAGCTCACCACCGTACGGCGGGGGGGCCACCGGGGAGCTGTTTTTT. As protein: CASSPPYGGGATGELFF.

The CDR3 DNA sequence: TGTGCCAGCAGGGCCACTAGCGGGGAAAACTACAATGAGCAGTTCTTC. Its protein is CASRATSGENYNEQFF. J is TRBJ2-1 and V is TRBV6-6; 10 bases map to TRBD2. The CDR3 has 16 amino acids. The trim removed 6 bases at V and 3 bases at J, leaving 8 bases unmatched. Looked up from germline, CDR1 is MNHNY and CDR2 is SVGAGI (reference sequence).

The gene calls are TRBV25-1 and TRBJ1-1; tentatively, D is TRBD1 (5 bases). Trimming shortened V by 1 base and J by 1 base, and 19 bases separated the two germline ends. This CDR3 is built from 18 residues. Per the germline V gene, CDR1 is MGHDK and CDR2 is SYGVNS. CDR3 sequence (DNA): TGTGCCAGCAGTGAATCCCGGCGGATGCAGGGTCGGAACACTGAAGCTTTCTTT. It translates to CASSESRRMQGRNTEAFF.

The count of this clone is one. The chain employs TRBV7-8 and TRBJ1-2; D ambiguous. The ends were cut back, 0 bases at V and 4 bases at J, with 18 bases in the middle. The germline V gene has CDR1 SGHVS and CDR2 FQNEAQ. The CDR3 covers 17 residues. The CDR3 sequence is CASSLARMSNSFYGYTF. CDR3 bases: TGTGCCAGCAGCTTAGCACGAATGTCTAACAGCTTCTATGGCTACACCTTC.

V usage is TRBV9 and J usage is TRBJ2-7; D call uncertain. There are 9 residues in the CDR3. Trimming took 4 bases from V and 12 from J, leaving 8 bases between them. Germline CDR1 and CDR2: SGDLS and YYNGEE. The DNA of the CDR3 is TGTGCCAGCAGCCCAGAGGCGTACTTC. Protein sequence: CASSPEAYF.

The chain employs TRBV10-3 and TRBJ1-1; D is uncertain. V was clipped by 6 bases and J by 2 bases, with 7 bases between them. The germline V gene encodes CDR1 ENHRY and CDR2 SYGVKD. The CDR3 sequence is 12 residues long. The CDR3 spells CAISLFNTEAFF. In DNA form, the CDR3 reads TGTGCCATCAGCTTATTTAACACTGAAGCTTTCTTT.

The V and J genes are TRBV7-2 and TRBJ2-2, with TRBD1 matching over 9 bases. Unmatched junction bases numbered 5, after V lost 5 bases and J lost 4 bases. The CDR3 length is 15 residues. The V gene's germline CDR1 is SGHTA and CDR2 FQGNSA. The CDR3 here is CASSPGQGSTGELFF. The CDR3 DNA follows: TGTGCCAGCAGCCCGGGACAGGGATCCACCGGGGAGCTGTTTTTT.

This chain links TRBV4-3 with TRBJ2-5; 10 bases match TRBD2. The V gene end was trimmed by 4 bases and the J gene end by 4 bases; junction bases not matched to a gene: 9. The CDR3 sequence is 16 residues long. CDR1 LGHNA and CDR2 YSLEER come from the germline V gene. CDR3 region: CASSPDLAGEGETQYF. DNA of the CDR3: TGCGCCAGCAGCCCGGATCTAGCGGGAGAAGGAGAGACCCAGTACTTC.

The V call is TRBV7-9, the J call TRBJ2-1; TRBD2 agrees at 11 bases. The CDR3 covers 18 residues. From germline, CDR1 is SEHNR and CDR2 FQNEAQ (reference sequence). Trimming removed 6 bases from V and 7 bases from J; junction bases left unmatched: 17. The CDR3 spells CASSRVGDSGGARNEQFF. DNA for the CDR3: TGTGCCAGCAGTCGGGTCGGGGATAGCGGGGGGGCACGGAATGAGCAGTTCTTC. Combining the CDR3 with reference TRBV7-9 and TRBJ2-1 gives the whole variable domain DTGVSQNPRHKITKRGQNVTFRCDPISEHNRLYWYRQTLGQGPEFLTYFQNEAQLEKSRLLSDRFSAERPKGSFSTLEIQRTEQGDSAMYLCASSRVGDSGGARNEQFFGPGTRLTVL.

The V gene is TRBV9, the J gene TRBJ2-1, with 8 bases aligning to TRBD1. V dropped 3 bases and J dropped 9; count of bases not matched to a gene: 5. CDR3 length: 13 residues. Germline CDR1 and CDR2: SGDLS and YYNGEE. CDR3 amino acids: CASSGTGLPEQFF. As DNA, the CDR3 is TGTGCCAGCAGCGGGACAGGGCTCCCTGAGCAGTTCTTC.

V is TRBV7-9 and J is TRBJ2-7, with a weak D call TRBD2 (5 bases). Germline V gene lookup returns CDR1 SEHNR and CDR2 FQNEAQ (reference sequence). CDR3 length: 15 amino acids. V was clipped by 0 bases and J by 7 bases, with 16 bases between them. CDR3 amino acids: CASSLASAEAREQYF. CDR3 nucleotides: TGTGCCAGCAGCTTAGCGTCAGCGGAGGCCCGGGAGCAGTACTTC.

The DNA for the CDR3 is TGTGCCAGTAGTTATGCAGGGCGCACTACAGATACGCAGTATTTT. This encodes CASSYAGRTTDTQYF. The chain combines TRBV19 with TRBJ2-3; D is possibly TRBD1 (5 bases). Per the germline V gene, CDR1 is LNHDA and CDR2 is SQIVND (reference sequence). The CDR3 length is 15 residues. V gave up 5 bases and J gave up 3 bases, with 15 bases separating them. The complete variable domain, with remaining parts taken from reference TRBV19 and TRBJ2-3, reads DGGITQSPKYLFRKEGQNVTLSCEQNLNHDAMYWYRQDPGQGLRLIYYSQIVNDFQKGDIAEGYSVSREKKESFPLTVTSAQKNPTAFYLCASSYAGRTTDTQYFGPGTRLTVL.

The chain employs TRBV19 and TRBJ1-5; TRBD1 is a possible D gene (6 bases). CDR1 is LNHDA, CDR2 SQIVND, per germline (reference sequence). With 3 bases removed from V and 0 bases from J, the gap between germline ends came to 15 bases. CDR3 length: 17 amino acids. The DNA of the CDR3 is TGTGCCAGTAGTATCATACCACAGGGCTATAGCAATCAGCCCCAGCATTTT. Translating gives CASSIIPQGYSNQPQHF.

V gene TRBV19 combines with J gene TRBJ1-2; D not certain. CDR1 is LNHDA and CDR2 is SQIVND in the germline V gene (reference sequence). V lost 7 bases, J lost 3 bases, and 21 bases lay in between. The length of the CDR3 is 16 residues. Here the CDR3 DNA reads TGTGCCAGTACTAAAAACCCGACGGGAACCGACTATGGCTACACCTTC. Translated, it gives CASTKNPTGTDYGYTF. Complete variable domain (other parts from reference TRBV19 and TRBJ1-2): DGGITQSPKYLFRKEGQNVTLSCEQNLNHDAMYWYRQDPGQGLRLIYYSQIVNDFQKGDIAEGYSVSREKKESFPLTVTSAQKNPTAFYLCASTKNPTGTDYGYTFGSGTRLTVV.

The rearrangement links TRBV5-4 to TRBJ1-1, with D tentatively TRBD1 (5 bases). The V end lost 2 bases, the J end lost 5 bases, and 7 bases lay between the germline ends. The CDR3 has 12 amino acids. Germline-derived CDR1 and CDR2 are SGHNT and YYREEE (reference sequence). The CDR3 coding sequence is TGTGCCAGCAGCTTTAAGGGGACTGAAGCTTTCTTT. Amino acid sequence: CASSFKGTEAFF.

The gene calls are TRBV27 and TRBJ1-1, with D hard to call. Germline CDR1 is MNHEY and CDR2 is SMNVEV (reference sequence). Trimming removed 0 bases at V and 2 bases at J, with 4 bases between. CDR3 length: 13 amino acids. Here the CDR3 DNA reads TGTGCCAGCAGTTTATCACTAAACACTGAAGCTTTCTTT. Protein: CASSLSLNTEAFF.

V and J are TRBV9 and TRBJ2-7; the match to TRBD1 covers 8 bases. V shed 3 bases, J shed 6 bases, and the junction held 11 bases outside the gene matches. CDR3 size: 15 residues. Germline loops: CDR1 SGDLS, CDR2 YYNGEE. This chain's CDR3 is CASSAPGTGISEQYF. In DNA form, the CDR3 reads TGTGCCAGCAGCGCGCCTGGGACAGGTATTTCCGAGCAGTACTTC.

This clone was recorded once. The rearrangement joins TRBV28 to TRBJ1-1; D gene uncertain. The CDR3 runs to 14 residues. The ends were cut back, 6 bases at V and 1 base at J, with 12 bases in the middle. Germline CDR1 MDHEN, CDR2 SYDVKM. The CDR3 region has the DNA TGTGCCAGCAGCTTGGGAGGGTCGAACACTGAAGCTTTCTTT. Translation gives CASSLGGSNTEAFF.

This chain connects TRBV7-9 to TRBJ2-7, with a tentative D call TRBD2 (6 bases). The CDR3 sequence is 14 residues long. CDR1 and CDR2 (germline): SEHNR, FQNEAQ (reference sequence). Deletions cut 4 bases from V and 0 bases from J, with 10 bases between. The CDR3 region is CASSYSGSSYEQYF. CDR3 sequence (DNA): TGTGCCAGCAGCTATAGCGGATCCTCCTACGAGCAGTACTTC.

The chain links TRBV7-8 to TRBJ2-7, with 8 bases matching TRBD1. Germline V gene sequence: CDR1 SGHVS, CDR2 FQNEAQ. With 8 bases clipped from V and 7 bases from J, the junction kept 10 bases outside the gene matches. The length of the CDR3 is 13 residues. The CDR3 here is CASRNRTGREQYF. The CDR3 DNA is TGTGCCAGCCGCAACAGGACAGGGCGGGAGCAGTACTTC. Complete variable domain (other parts from reference TRBV7-8 and TRBJ2-7): GAGVSQSPRYKVAKRGQDVALRCDPISGHVSLFWYQQALGQGPEFLTYFQNEAQLDKSGLPSDRFFAERPEGSVSTLKIQRTQQEDSAVYLCASRNRTGREQYFGPGTRLTVT.

J is TRBJ1-2 and V is TRBV29-1; 7 bases fit TRBD1. The CDR3 contains 15 residues. Germline CDR1 is SQVTM and CDR2 is ANQGSEA. Unmatched junction bases numbered 11, after V lost 3 bases and J lost 4 bases. CDR3 amino acids: CSVDWGRGLSYGYTF. The CDR3 coding sequence is TGCAGCGTTGACTGGGGAAGGGGGCTTTCCTATGGCTACACCTTC.

The V gene is TRBV27, the J gene TRBJ1-1; 10 positions agree with TRBD1. Germline V gene lookup returns CDR1 MNHEY and CDR2 SMNVEV (reference sequence). J gave up 5 bases and V 10 bases, and 4 bases lay outside the gene matches. This CDR3 spans 12 amino acids. CDR3 coding DNA: TGTGCCACCGGGACAGGGGCGACTGAAGCTTTCTTT. Protein: CATGTGATEAFF.

The J gene is TRBJ1-6, the V gene TRBV5-5, with 8 bases identical to TRBD1. The CDR3 consists of 14 residues. Losses at the gene ends were 2 bases for V and 7 bases for J; bases not matched to a gene: 2. Germline V lookup: CDR1 SGHKS, CDR2 YYEKEE (reference sequence). The chain's CDR3 is CASSLDRGNSPLHF. As DNA, the CDR3 is TGTGCCAGCAGCTTAGACAGGGGAAATTCACCCCTCCACTTT.

The CDR3 DNA is TGTGCCAGTAGAGAGCGAAGTAGATCCTACGAGCAGTACTTC. Protein product: CASRERSRSYEQYF. V usage is TRBV19 and J usage is TRBJ2-7; D is undetermined. There are 14 residues in the CDR3. From germline, CDR1 is LNHDA and CDR2 SQIVND (reference sequence). The ends were cut back, 6 bases at V and 1 base at J, with 13 bases in the middle.

V gene TRBV28 combines with J gene TRBJ2-1; the match to TRBD1 covers 9 bases. The J segment lost 2 bases and the V segment lost 4 bases, leaving 9 bases of the junction unmatched. CDR3 size: 17 residues. From germline, CDR1 is MDHEN and CDR2 SYDVKM. The CDR3 is CASSSQGAGDTYNEQFF. The CDR3 region has the DNA TGTGCCAGCAGTTCACAGGGGGCCGGGGACACCTACAATGAGCAGTTCTTC. The full variable domain, completed using reference TRBV28 and TRBJ2-1, is DVKVTQSSRYLVKRTGEKVFLECVQDMDHENMFWYRQDPGLGLRLIYFSYDVKMKEKGDIPEGYSVSREKKERFSLILESASTNQTSMYLCASSSQGAGDTYNEQFFGPGTRLTVL.

The chain recombines TRBV10-3 with TRBJ2-7; no clear D. Trimming took 4 bases from V and 3 from J, leaving 7 bases between them. CDR1 ENHRY and CDR2 SYGVKD come from the germline V gene. There are 12 residues in the CDR3. The CDR3 reads CAISATGYEQYF. The CDR3 coding sequence is TGTGCCATCAGTGCTACGGGCTACGAGCAGTACTTC.

The chain links TRBV19 to TRBJ2-2, with 7 bases matching TRBD2. Losses at the gene ends were 3 bases for V and 4 bases for J; bases not matched to a gene: 5. The CDR3 is 15 residues long. From germline, CDR1 is LNHDA and CDR2 SQIVND (reference sequence). The CDR3 spells CASSMTGGATGELFF. The CDR3, as DNA: TGTGCCAGTAGTATGACGGGGGGAGCCACCGGGGAGCTGTTTTTT. The full variable domain, rest sourced from reference TRBV19 and TRBJ2-2, is DGGITQSPKYLFRKEGQNVTLSCEQNLNHDAMYWYRQDPGQGLRLIYYSQIVNDFQKGDIAEGYSVSREKKESFPLTVTSAQKNPTAFYLCASSMTGGATGELFFGEGSRLTVL.

The gene calls are TRBV5-1 and TRBJ1-2; 7 bases are shared with TRBD1. The V gene end was trimmed by 4 bases and the J gene end by 4 bases; junction bases not matched to a gene: 7. The CDR3 has 14 amino acids. Germline CDR1 is SGHRS and CDR2 is YFSETQ. The CDR3 DNA follows: TGCGCCAGCAGCCCGGCAGACAGGGTCTATGGCTACACCTTC. Translation gives CASSPADRVYGYTF.